The 27 T cell receptor beta chains presented below share a single source sample, sequenced in a study of brain metastases from non-small cell lung cancer. Assay used: immunoSEQ multiplex PCR; TCRdb lists only in-frame clones, some missing. The profile shows over a thousand clones, less than 90% of them singletons. Sequencing input: tumor-adjacent normal tissue. The receptors shown here come from a donor at least 40 years old with non-small cell lung cancer.

V and J are TRBV7-2 and TRBJ2-5, with 9 bases lining up with TRBD1. The trim removed 5 bases at V and 4 bases at J, leaving 5 bases unmatched. The germline V gene encodes CDR1 SGHTA and CDR2 FQGNSA. The CDR3 is made up of 14 amino acids. Written as DNA, the CDR3 is TGTGCCAGCAGCGAAACAGGGGGCTCAGAGACCCAGTACTTC. This sequence encodes CASSETGGSETQYF.

V is TRBV18 and J is TRBJ2-7; D unresolved. The CDR3 runs to 12 residues. CDR1 and CDR2 (germline): KGHSH, LQKENI. V was trimmed by 3 bases and J by 6 bases, leaving 9 bases between them. This CDR3 is CASSPASREQYF. The CDR3 DNA reads TGTGCCAGCTCACCGGCAAGTCGCGAGCAGTACTTC.

The rearrangement links TRBV6-5 to TRBJ1-1; TRBD1 matches 8 bases. Germline CDR1 and CDR2: MNHEY and SVGAGI. This CDR3 comprises 15 residues. Trimming removed 6 bases from V and 1 base from J; junction bases left unmatched: 7. The CDR3 is CASSSTGEGNTEAFF. In DNA form, the CDR3 reads TGTGCCAGCAGCTCGACAGGGGAAGGGAACACTGAAGCTTTCTTT.

With regard to this clone: Other DNA sequences from this sample encode an identical CDR3 as well. The CDR3 here is CASSVVPSGQGANTQYF. CDR3 DNA sequence: TGTGCCAGCAGCGTAGTTCCTTCGGGACAGGGGGCAAATACGCAGTATTTT. V usage is TRBV9 and J usage is TRBJ2-3, with 12 bases that match TRBD1. CDR1 SGDLS and CDR2 YYNGEE come from the germline V gene. Germline trimming cut 0 bases from V and 7 bases from J; bases unmatched to any gene: 9. This CDR3 has 17 residues.

The chain employs TRBV18 and TRBJ2-3; D ambiguous. Trimming removed 5 bases at V and 4 bases at J, with 19 bases between. Germline CDR1 and CDR2: KGHSH and LQKENI. The CDR3 has 16 residues. CDR3 loop: CASSGLEGKTSDTQYF. CDR3 bases: TGTGCCAGCTCAGGCCTGGAAGGGAAGACCTCAGATACGCAGTATTTT.

The V gene is TRBV20-1, the J gene TRBJ2-5; 12 positions agree with TRBD2. The CDR3 extends over 17 amino acids. After removal of 3 bases from V and 5 bases from J, the junction contained 13 bases not matched to a gene. Germline CDR1 reads DFQATT; CDR2 reads SNEGSKA (reference sequence). Here the CDR3 reads CSASSALAGGVLETQYF. CDR3 bases: TGCAGTGCTAGTTCCGCCCTAGCGGGGGGGGTTTTGGAGACCCAGTACTTC.

This clone was observed once. The chain combines TRBV2 with TRBJ1-1, with D possibly TRBD1 on 5 matching bases. There are 15 residues in the CDR3. Trimming left V 10 bases short and J 4 bases short, with 22 bases between. Per the germline V gene, CDR1 is SNHLY and CDR2 is FYNNEI. CDR3 loop: CANTVGQGGSTEAFF. CDR3 DNA sequence: TGTGCCAACACAGTAGGGCAGGGAGGATCCACTGAAGCTTTCTTT.

DNA for the CDR3: TGCGCCAGCAGCTTGGGGGACGGGGGCTACACCTTC. This encodes CASSLGDGGYTF. The J gene is TRBJ1-2, the V gene TRBV5-1; D is possibly TRBD1 (5 bases). Trimming removed 0 bases at V and 8 bases at J, with 8 bases between. Germline values: CDR1 SGHRS, CDR2 YFSETQ. CDR3 length: 12 residues.

A note on this clone: The same CDR3 arises from other DNA sequences in this sample as well. This chain connects TRBV14 to TRBJ1-2, with 9 nucleotides matching TRBD1. Germline V gene data show CDR1 as SGHDN and CDR2 as FVKESK. Losses at the gene ends were 0 bases for V and 4 bases for J; bases not matched to a gene: 6. The CDR3 totals 16 residues. The CDR3 loop is CASSQEDRGVLYGYTF. For the CDR3, the DNA is TGTGCCAGCAGCCAAGAGGACAGGGGCGTCCTCTATGGCTACACCTTC.

V usage is TRBV7-3 and J usage is TRBJ2-1, with TRBD2 matching 7 bases. Germline lookup yields CDR1 SGHTA and CDR2 FQGTGA. V was pared by 6 bases and J by 7 bases, with 6 bases of the junction left unmatched. The CDR3 has 13 residues. CDR3 DNA sequence: TGTGCCAGCAGACCTCCCGGGGGGAATGAGCAGTTCTTC. It translates to CASRPPGGNEQFF.

The chain recombines TRBV18 with TRBJ1-5; D is tentatively TRBD1 or TRBD2 (5 bases each). The DNA end is more similar to TRBJ2-3, so the J call may be wrong. CDR1 KGHSH and CDR2 LQKENI come from the germline V gene. CDR3 length equals 15 residues. The CDR3 spells CASSQGPYSNQPQYF. The DNA for the CDR3 is TGTGCCAGCTCACAGGGACCGTATAGCAATCAGCCCCAGTATTTT.

The chain joins TRBV19 to TRBJ1-1, with TRBD1 as a possible D gene (6 bases). V gave up 3 bases and J gave up 5 bases, with 13 bases separating them. Germline lookup yields CDR1 LNHDA and CDR2 SQIVND (reference sequence). The CDR3 extends over 14 amino acids. The CDR3 sequence: CASSIQGRGTEAFF. In DNA, the CDR3 is TGTGCCAGTAGTATTCAGGGGAGGGGGACTGAAGCTTTCTTT.

A note on this clone: Sequence at one end of the junction differs from germline and may be a read error. The same CDR3 arises from other DNA sequences in this sample as well. J is TRBJ2-7 and V is TRBV10-1; perhaps TRBD1 as D (5 bases). The CDR3 runs 15 residues. CDR1 is WNHNN and CDR2 is SYGVQD in the germline V gene (reference sequence). CDR3 bases: TGTGCCAGCAGTGAAGGGGCCGACACTAACTACGAGCAGTACTTC. Translation gives CASSEGADTNYEQYF.

This sequence joins TRBV19 and TRBJ1-5; perhaps TRBD1 as D (5 bases). The CDR3 runs 15 residues. V lost 5 bases and J lost 6, with 17 bases in between. Germline CDR1 and CDR2: LNHDA and SQIVND (reference sequence). The CDR3 coding sequence is TGTGCCAGTAGTCCCACGACAGTATGGTTTCAGCCCCAGCATTTT. Translating it yields CASSPTTVWFQPQHF.

This sequence joins TRBV3-1 (or the pseudogene TRBV3-2) and TRBJ1-2, with D unresolved. Germline V CDR1 and CDR2: LGHDT, YNNKEL (reference sequence). V lost 3 bases to trimming and J lost 8 bases, with 10 bases between them. This CDR3 is built from 12 residues. In nucleotides, the CDR3 is TGTGCCAGCAGCCAGGTCTGGGCCGGCTACACCTTC. It yields the protein CASSQVWAGYTF.

This sequence joins TRBV30 and TRBJ1-4; 10 bases match TRBD1. The CDR3 has 15 residues. V dropped 0 bases and J dropped 5; count of bases not matched to a gene: 3. CDR1 and CDR2 from the germline V gene are GTSNPN and SVGIG (reference sequence). The CDR3 loop is CAWSVLGQGNEKLFF. The CDR3 coding sequence is TGTGCCTGGAGTGTACTGGGACAGGGGAATGAAAAACTGTTTTTT. The full variable domain, completed using reference TRBV30 and TRBJ1-4, is SQTIHQWPATLVQPVGSPLSLECTVEGTSNPNLYWYRQAAGRGLQLLFYSVGIGQISSEVPQNLSASRPQDRQFILSSKKLLLSDSGFYLCAWSVLGQGNEKLFFGSGTQLSVL.

On this clone: Other DNA sequences from this sample encode an identical CDR3 as well. This sequence joins TRBV6-1 and TRBJ1-6; D ambiguous. Germline V gene lookup returns CDR1 MNHNS and CDR2 SASEGT. This CDR3 contains 14 residues. Between the trimmed V and J ends, which lost 1 base and 4 bases, there was a span of 5 bases. CDR3 amino acids: CASSEGMYNSPLHF. The CDR3 coding sequence is TGTGCCAGCAGTGAAGGAATGTATAATTCACCCCTCCACTTT.

The rearrangement links TRBV5-8 to TRBJ1-2, with 10 bases matching TRBD1. Germline assignment: CDR1 SGHTS and CDR2 YDEGEE. V shed 2 bases, J shed 8 bases, and the junction held 6 bases outside the gene matches. The CDR3 spans 14 residues. The CDR3 nucleotides are TGTGCCAGCAGCTTCCCGGGACAGGGGCCGGGCTACACCTTC. Translating gives CASSFPGQGPGYTF.

The gene calls are TRBV7-6 and TRBJ2-5, with unresolved D. CDR3 length equals 13 residues. Per germline, CDR1 SGHVS and CDR2 FNYEAQ. V was trimmed by 5 bases and J by 5 bases, leaving 12 bases between them. The CDR3, as DNA: TGTGCCAGCAGCGGGTCCGGTCGGGAGACCCAGTACTTC. It codes for CASSGSGRETQYF.

This chain uses TRBV10-3 with TRBJ1-3, with D maybe TRBD1 (5 bases). The CDR3 extends over 15 amino acids. CDR1 ENHRY and CDR2 SYGVKD come from the germline V gene. The germline V and J ends were trimmed by 3 bases and 0 bases, with 9 bases remaining between them. DNA of the CDR3: TGTGCCATCAGTGATATCACAGGCTCTGGAAACACCATATATTTT. Its translation: CAISDITGSGNTIYF.

The chain employs TRBV5-5 and TRBJ1-1; 7 positions agree with TRBD1. The CDR3 runs 14 residues. Trimming at V came to 4 bases and at J to 2 bases, leaving 5 bases not matched to a gene. The germline V gene has CDR1 SGHKS and CDR2 YYEKEE (reference sequence). CDR3 DNA: TGTGCCAGCAGCCGGGACAGTCAAAACACTGAAGCTTTCTTT. Translating gives CASSRDSQNTEAFF.

This clone was found once. At the DNA level, this CDR3 is encoded by other sequences in the same sample as well. The gene calls are TRBV4-1 and TRBJ2-2; D is unclear. CDR3 length: 14 amino acids. The germline V and J ends were trimmed by 0 bases and 4 bases, with 6 bases remaining between them. CDR1 and CDR2 from the germline V gene are MGHRA and YSYEKL. CDR3 region: CASSQESGTGELFF. The CDR3 nucleotides read TGCGCCAGCAGCCAAGAGTCCGGCACCGGGGAGCTGTTTTTT.

The V call is TRBV5-4, the J call TRBJ2-5; 8 bases are a match to TRBD2. Germline CDR1 is SGHNT and CDR2 is YYREEE (reference sequence). V was pared by 6 bases and J by 12 bases, with 10 bases of the junction left unmatched. The CDR3 has 12 residues. The CDR3: CASNRTGGVEYF. The CDR3 coding sequence is TGTGCCAGCAACCGTACGGGGGGGGTTGAGTACTTC.

As concerns this clone: A read error may account for a junction end that differs from germline. The V gene is TRBV13, the J gene TRBJ2-2; perhaps TRBD2 as D (5 bases). The CDR3 consists of 14 residues. Germline V gives CDR1 PRHDT, CDR2 FYEKMQ (reference sequence). The DNA for the CDR3 is TGTGCCAGCAGCTTTTGGGAGAACATCGGGGAGCTGTTTTTT. This gives the protein CASSFWENIGELFF.

This clone has just a few counts. This specimen includes other DNA sequences encoding the same CDR3. The rearrangement joins TRBV7-2 to TRBJ1-2; no reliable D call. In germline, CDR1 is SGHTA, CDR2 FQGNSA. V gave up 1 base and J gave up 6 bases, with 18 bases separating them. This CDR3 is 16 amino acids long. The CDR3 is CASSLDSGGMRDGYTF. The CDR3 DNA is TGTGCCAGCAGCTTAGATTCAGGCGGTATGCGAGATGGCTACACCTTC. Filled out from reference TRBV7-2 and TRBJ1-2, the complete variable domain reads GAGVSQSPSNKVTEKGKDVELRCDPISGHTALYWYRQSLGQGLEFLIYFQGNSAPDKSGLPSDRFSAERTGGSVSTLTIQRTQQEDSAVYLCASSLDSGGMRDGYTFGSGTRLTVV.

This clone was observed a single time. The V call is TRBV28, the J call TRBJ1-5; D not resolved. This CDR3 spans 17 amino acids. Between the trimmed V and J ends, which lost 5 bases and 0 bases, there was a span of 17 bases. Germline V gene data show CDR1 as MDHEN and CDR2 as SYDVKM. The CDR3 DNA reads TGTGCCAGCAGTGAAAACTACTATTTTTATAGCAATCAGCCCCAGCATTTT. Its translation is CASSENYYFYSNQPQHF. The full variable domain, in which reference TRBV28 and TRBJ1-5 provide the parts outside the CDR3, is DVKVTQSSRYLVKRTGEKVFLECVQDMDHENMFWYRQDPGLGLRLIYFSYDVKMKEKGDIPEGYSVSREKKERFSLILESASTNQTSMYLCASSENYYFYSNQPQHFGDGTRLSIL.

This clone was recorded a few times. The chain recombines TRBV7-2 with TRBJ2-1, with 14 bases matching TRBD2. The CDR3 is made up of 13 amino acids. Germline assignment: CDR1 SGHTA and CDR2 FQGNSA. V trimming: 8 bases; J trimming: 10 bases; junction bases outside the gene matches: 4. The CDR3 DNA sequence: TGTGCCAGCGGGACTAGCGGGGGTGGGGAGCAGTTCTTC. It translates to CASGTSGGGEQFF. Supplemented by reference TRBV7-2 and TRBJ2-1, the full variable domain reads GAGVSQSPSNKVTEKGKDVELRCDPISGHTALYWYRQSLGQGLEFLIYFQGNSAPDKSGLPSDRFSAERTGGSVSTLTIQRTQQEDSAVYLCASGTSGGGEQFFGPGTRLTVL.